Included here is one T cell receptor (beta chain) sequence, with context. The data were obtained in a study of blood T cell repertoires in COVID-19. Background on the study: The origin of the acute and convalescent COVID-19 samples was the United States, Italy and Spain.

Original methodology: Estimated nucleated cell counts came from reference gene primer amplification. This table comes from immunoSEQ multiplex PCR, and its TCRdb copy is limited to in-frame clones, with some not included. V and J calls and clone size come straight from that table; D and trimming were deduced from the DNA. The table lists about 220,000 clones, about 85% of them singletons. Trimming removed 7 bases at V and 0 bases at J, with 15 bases between. CDR1 is LNHDA and CDR2 is SQIVND in the germline V gene (reference sequence). There are 15 residues in the CDR3. Material: peripheral blood. The clonotype comes from a man younger than 45 with active or convalescent COVID-19. The chain links TRBV19 to TRBJ1-1; no firm D call. As DNA, the CDR3 is TGTGCCAGTATTTTCCGTGGCACATTGAACACTGAAGCTTTCTTT. Protein: CASIFRGTLNTEAFF.